This T cell receptor (beta chain) emerged from a study of T-cell reconstitution after alpha-beta-depleted transplantation in children. The CDR3 runs to 14 residues. From germline, CDR1 is SGHRS and CDR2 YFSETQ. V was trimmed by 3 bases and J by 4 bases, leaving 11 bases between them. Study-wide results and limits: Two months or so post-transplant, alpha-beta T cells reportedly derived from several hundred expanded graft clones.

This clonotype occurred many times. Its matching antigen is unknown. Unique molecular identifiers were used in preparing the TCRbeta library. TCRdb called the PCR reads again in MiXCR, with one record for every CDR3 protein. Of approximately 630,000 distinct CDR3 sequences listed, around 12% are singletons. This chain joins TRBV5-1 and TRBJ2-1; a weak D match, TRBD2 (6 bases). The sequence was obtained from a girl aged 2-9 years with congenital amegakaryocytic thrombocytopenia, due to receive a stem cell transplant. This specimen was PBMCs, taken before TCRalphabeta/CD19-depleted stem cell transplant. In DNA, the CDR3 is TGCGCCAGCAGCTCGACTAGTCGGTACAATGAGCAGTTCTTC. This codes for CASSSTSRYNEQFF.